The clone carrying this TCR beta chain was detected ten times or more. Trimming shortened V by 3 bases and J by 8 bases, and 10 bases separated the two germline ends. The CDR3 loop spans 13 amino acids. In germline, CDR1 is SNHLY, CDR2 FYNNEI. Each CDR3 protein is one row after TCRdb ran MiXCR on the RACE reads. The repertoire holds tens of thousands of distinct CDR3 sequences, with 10% as singletons. Sample time point: patch test 2, 6 weeks after DPC sensitization. Treatment: therapeutic diphenylcyclopropenone sensitization with weekly scalp DPC. This sample stems from a study of human T cells and chemical hapten exposure.

This material consisted of whole blood, taken in connection with sensitization to the hapten diphenylcyclopropenone (DPC). The TCR was taken from a woman between 25 and 40 years old with alopecia areata. Some clones in this sample may be carry-over from other donors' samples. V is TRBV2 and J is TRBJ2-2; weak D call: TRBD2 (6 bases). CDR3 sequence (DNA): TGTGCCAGCAGTGAGCAGGGAGGAGGGGAGCTGTTTTTT. Protein product: CASSEQGGGELFF. The whole variable domain, filled in from reference TRBV2 and TRBJ2-2, reads EPEVTQTPSHQVTQMGQEVILRCVPISNHLYFYWYRQILGQKVEFLVSFYNNEISEKSEIFDDQFSVERPDGSNFTLKIRSTKLEDSAMYFCASSEQGGGELFFGEGSRLTVL.